Below are 13 T cell receptor beta chains sequenced from a single sample in a study of blood T cell repertoires in COVID-19 (TCRdb year 2020). Libraries came from the immunoSEQ multiplex PCR assay. This is the immuneACCESS table as TCRdb keeps it, with only in-frame sequences that have V and J called. A part of the clones is gone; compared with another copy, unresolved V genes explain less than half, and the rest is unexplained. In all, the sample holds around 300,000 clones, and roughly 88% of those were seen once. Approximately 4% of the sample goes to the ten largest clones. The sequenced sample was peripheral blood. The receptors stem from a woman in her forties or fifties with active or convalescent COVID-19.

The V gene is TRBV13, the J gene TRBJ2-1; D possibly corresponds to TRBD2 (5 bases). The CDR3 covers 12 residues. Germline loops: CDR1 PRHDT, CDR2 FYEKMQ (reference sequence). V was shortened by 0 bases and J by 11 bases, with 8 bases between the two germline ends. In nucleotides, the CDR3 is TGTGCCAGCAGCTTAGGGAGGGATCAGCAGTTCTTC. This gives the protein CASSLGRDQQFF.

This clone was detected once. The V gene is TRBV4-1, the J gene TRBJ2-7, with TRBD2 as a possible D gene (5 bases). In germline, CDR1 is MGHRA, CDR2 YSYEKL. Trimming took off 0 bases at V and 0 bases at J, with 12 bases between the two ends. The CDR3 spans 16 residues. This chain's CDR3 is CASSQDREGSSYEQYF. Here the CDR3 DNA reads TGCGCCAGCAGCCAAGATCGAGAGGGATCCTCCTACGAGCAGTACTTC.

The genes are TRBV7-2 and TRBJ1-1; the D gene is possibly TRBD1 (6 bases). Trimming took 1 base from V and 3 from J, leaving 9 bases between them. The V gene's germline CDR1 is SGHTA and CDR2 FQGNSA. There are 14 residues in the CDR3. The CDR3 protein is CASSLGQAYTEAFF. DNA for the CDR3: TGTGCCAGCAGCTTAGGACAGGCATACACTGAAGCTTTCTTT.

The genes are TRBV4-1 and TRBJ2-7; 8 nucleotides match TRBD1. CDR1 is MGHRA, CDR2 YSYEKL, per germline. J was trimmed by 9 bases and V by 2 bases; bases with no gene match: 12. The CDR3 is 15 residues long. DNA for the CDR3: TGCGCCAGCAGCCAACCCGGGACAGGTAATTTCGGGCAGTACTTC. Translation gives CASSQPGTGNFGQYF.

V usage is TRBV5-4 and J usage is TRBJ1-1; D might be TRBD1 (6 bases). CDR3 length equals 16 residues. The V end was cut by 0 bases, the J end by 3 bases, with 15 bases between. Germline V gene lookup returns CDR1 SGHNT and CDR2 YYREEE (reference sequence). The CDR3 region has the DNA TGTGCCAGCAGCTTGGTTACAGGGAGAAGGGACACTGAAGCTTTCTTT. Translated, it gives CASSLVTGRRDTEAFF. Drawing the rest from reference TRBV5-4 and TRBJ1-1, the complete variable domain is ETGVTQSPTHLIKTRGQQVTLRCSSQSGHNTVSWYQQALGQGPQFIFQYYREEENGRGNFPPRFSGLQFPNYSSELNVNALELDDSALYLCASSLVTGRRDTEAFFGQGTRLTVV.

The chain carries TRBV29-1 and TRBJ1-1; TRBD1 matches 7 bases. This CDR3 has 13 residues. The trim removed 6 bases at V and 3 bases at J, leaving 7 bases unmatched. The germline V gene encodes CDR1 SQVTM and CDR2 ANQGSEA. CDR3 region: CSVTTGVDTEAFF. The CDR3 DNA sequence: TGCAGCGTCACCACAGGGGTGGACACTGAAGCTTTCTTT.

The chain couples TRBV10-2 to TRBJ2-7; 8 bases match TRBD1. With V trimmed by 3 bases and J by 3 bases, 4 bases remained unmatched. This CDR3 comprises 14 residues. CDR1 WSHSY and CDR2 SAAADI come from the germline V gene. The DNA of the CDR3 is TGCGCCAGCAGTGAACAAACAGGGGGCTACGAGCAGTACTTC. Its translation: CASSEQTGGYEQYF.

This rearrangement joins TRBV30 to TRBJ2-5, with D tentatively TRBD2 (6 bases). Trimming shortened V by 2 bases and J by 5 bases, and 12 bases separated the two germline ends. The germline gives CDR1 GTSNPN, CDR2 SVGIG (reference sequence). The CDR3 is 13 amino acids. The DNA of the CDR3 is TGTGCCTGGAGTAGGGCGGGGACGGAGACCCAGTACTTC. Protein: CAWSRAGTETQYF.

The rearrangement uses TRBV11-2 and TRBJ2-2, with 8 bases lining up with TRBD2. The CDR3 sequence is 16 residues long. With 4 bases clipped from V and 4 bases from J, the junction kept 8 bases outside the gene matches. The germline CDR1 and CDR2 sequences are SGHAT and FQNNGV. CDR3 in amino acids: CASSYSGSKGTGELFF. Written as DNA, the CDR3 is TGTGCCAGCAGCTACAGCGGGAGCAAGGGCACCGGGGAGCTGTTTTTT.

Written as DNA, the CDR3 is TGTGCCAGTAGCTTTGCGGTAGGTGGGAGCAATCAGCCCCAGCATTTT. It codes for CASSFAVGGSNQPQHF. The chain uses TRBV19 and TRBJ1-5, with D uncertain. This CDR3 region has 16 residues. CDR1 is LNHDA, CDR2 SQIVND, per germline (reference sequence). Trimming shortened V by 6 bases and J by 1 base, and 16 bases separated the two germline ends.

The gene calls are TRBV9 and TRBJ2-5, with 9 bases that match TRBD1. V trimming: 4 bases; J trimming: 5 bases; junction bases outside the gene matches: 9. Germline CDR1 SGDLS, CDR2 YYNGEE. The CDR3 loop spans 15 amino acids. The CDR3 region has the DNA TGTGCCAGCAGCACCCCCGGGACAGGGAGGGAGACCCAGTACTTC. It encodes CASSTPGTGRETQYF.

This clone was seen only a few times. This chain uses TRBV29-1 with TRBJ2-1; 8 bases map to TRBD1. CDR3 size: 17 residues. Germline V CDR1 and CDR2: SQVTM, ANQGSEA. V lost 1 base, J lost 5 bases, and 13 bases stayed unmatched. The CDR3 nucleotides are TGCAGCGTTGAAGGGCGACAGGGGTCACTTACCAACAATGAGCAGTTCTTC. Its translation is CSVEGRQGSLTNNEQFF.

This chain links TRBV28 with TRBJ1-5; D perhaps matches TRBD1 (6 bases). The V and J ends lost 8 bases and 9 bases respectively, with 14 bases between them. The V gene's germline CDR1 is MDHEN and CDR2 SYDVKM. The CDR3 sequence is 12 residues long. CDR3 region: CASYTVGGPQHF. The CDR3 coding sequence is TGTGCCAGCTATACAGTAGGGGGGCCCCAGCATTTT. Supplemented by reference TRBV28 and TRBJ1-5, the full variable domain reads DVKVTQSSRYLVKRTGEKVFLECVQDMDHENMFWYRQDPGLGLRLIYFSYDVKMKEKGDIPEGYSVSREKKERFSLILESASTNQTSMYLCASYTVGGPQHFGDGTRLSIL.